This T cell receptor (beta chain) comes out of a study of T cell responses to AZD1222 COVID-19 vaccine. To note about this clone: No antigen is known for it. This sample also contains other DNA sequences that code for the same CDR3.

Germline trimming cut 3 bases from V and 2 bases from J; bases unmatched to any gene: 1. CDR3 length equals 14 residues. CDR1 and CDR2 (germline): MDHEN, SYDVKM. The study's findings and limits: Researchers report vaccine-associated CD4 TCRs spanning spike, with dominance at 160-218 and 743-854. White British ancestry dominated among donors, who included more females, and clonal diversity was possibly underestimated.

Analyses pooled second doses at about 4 or about 12 weeks. Produced via immunoSEQ multiplex PCR; TCRdb's table is partial and in-frame only. The sample consists of tens of thousands of clones, 80% to 95% of them appearing once. The TCR comes from an adult who received the AZD1222 COVID-19 vaccine. The sample in question was peripheral blood, obtained 28 days after the second AZD1222 dose. The genes are TRBV28 and TRBJ1-3; 7 bases are shared with TRBD1. In DNA, the CDR3 is TGTGCCAGCAGTTTGACAGGGACTGGAAACACCATATATTTT. This gives the protein CASSLTGTGNTIYF. Based on the CDR3 plus reference TRBV28 and TRBJ1-3, the full variable domain is DVKVTQSSRYLVKRTGEKVFLECVQDMDHENMFWYRQDPGLGLRLIYFSYDVKMKEKGDIPEGYSVSREKKERFSLILESASTNQTSMYLCASSLTGTGNTIYFGEGSWLTVV.